The T cell receptor (beta chain) under discussion was sequenced for a study of T cell changes during pregnancy in multiple sclerosis. The repertoire was sequenced with immunoSEQ multiplex PCR; TCRdb's copy has only in-frame clones and lacks some. The sample lists tens of thousands of clones, about 91% seen once, with 0.95% to 1.5% in the top ten. The sequence came from a female donor in good health, enrolled as a control in a pregnancy study. Source: peripheral blood, taken after pregnancy.

The CDR3 nucleotides read TGTGCCAGTGTTAGGACAGGGGGCGAGGCTGAAGCTTTCTTT. Its translation is CASVRTGGEAEAFF. This sequence joins TRBV19 and TRBJ1-1; TRBD1 aligns across 11 bases. CDR1 and CDR2 from the germline V gene are LNHDA and SQIVND (reference sequence). The CDR3 has 14 amino acids. The junction had 8 bases not matched to a gene; V was cut back by 8 bases and J by 6 bases.